This passage covers 22 T cell receptor beta chains from one sample sequenced in a study of T-cell reconstitution after alpha-beta-depleted transplantation in children. Unique molecular identifiers were incorporated into the prepared TCRbeta library. TCRdb re-derived calls from the PCR reads in MiXCR, one entry per CDR3 protein. The sample shows a few hundred thousand distinct CDR3 sequences, approximately 20% of them seen only once. The specimen was PBMCs from the stem cell graft donor, collected from the stem cell graft. These receptors all come from a human donor who donated a stem cell graft to a child with acute myeloid leukemia.

Only a few counts were recorded for this clonotype. This sequence joins TRBV12-3 or TRBV12-4 and TRBJ2-2; D call uncertain. The CDR3 is 13 residues long. CDR3 sequence: CATQFGRTGELFF. For the CDR3, the DNA is TGTGCGACCCAATTCGGGCGAACCGGGGAGCTGTTTTTT.

The genes are TRBV4-2 and TRBJ2-3, with D maybe TRBD2 (6 bases). Trimming stripped 0 bases from V and 0 bases from J, with 16 bases between. The CDR3 extends over 18 amino acids. Per germline, CDR1 LGHNA and CDR2 YNFKEQ. As DNA, the CDR3 is TGTGCCAGCAGCCAAGAAGTGGGGACTTCGTCTAGCACAGATACGCAGTATTTT. Protein sequence: CASSQEVGTSSSTDTQYF.

In its sample, this clonotype was seen a few times. This rearrangement joins TRBV24-1 to TRBJ1-5; D is uncertain. This CDR3 region has 12 residues. CDR1 is KGHDR, CDR2 SFDVKD, per germline. Trimming removed 5 bases from V and 5 bases from J, with 6 bases in between. This CDR3 reads CATSGADQPQHF. As DNA, the CDR3 is TGTGCCACCAGTGGAGCCGATCAGCCCCAGCATTTT.

This clonotype has just a few counts. The gene calls are TRBV20-1 and TRBJ2-1; 9 positions agree with TRBD2. The germline gives CDR1 DFQATT, CDR2 SNEGSKA (reference sequence). After removal of 1 base from V and 4 bases from J, the junction contained 5 bases not matched to a gene. The CDR3 runs 15 residues. The chain's CDR3 is CSARGYSGGYNEQFF. The CDR3 DNA sequence: TGCAGTGCTAGAGGGTATAGCGGGGGATACAATGAGCAGTTCTTC.

This clonotype was seen at least ten times. The chain has TRBV20-1 and TRBJ1-2; 7 nucleotides agree with TRBD1. CDR1 and CDR2 (germline): DFQATT, SNEGSKA (reference sequence). This CDR3 region has 11 residues. Trimming removed 8 bases from V and 8 bases from J; junction bases left unmatched: 8. CDR3 sequence (DNA): TGCAGTTTCAGGGGGTCGGGAGGCTACACCTTC. Protein sequence: CSFRGSGGYTF.

Only a few counts were recorded for this clonotype. This chain links TRBV6-5 with TRBJ2-1; 7 positions agree with TRBD1. The V segment lost 8 bases and the J segment 10 bases; nucleotides outside the gene matches: 5. The germline gives CDR1 MNHEY, CDR2 SVGAGI. This CDR3 spans 11 amino acids. Here the CDR3 DNA reads TGTGCCAGCGGACAGGTAGGGGAGCAGTTCTTC. Its protein is CASGQVGEQFF.

The V and J genes are TRBV20-1 and TRBJ2-5; TRBD1 matches 7 bases. Trimming at V came to 8 bases and at J to 5 bases, leaving 5 bases not matched to a gene. This CDR3 contains 11 residues. Germline-derived CDR1 and CDR2 are DFQATT and SNEGSKA (reference sequence). CDR3 sequence reads: CSPKQGETQYF. CDR3 nucleotides: TGCAGTCCAAAACAGGGGGAGACCCAGTACTTC.

Here the CDR3 DNA reads TGTGCCAGCAGCCCGTTTAGCGACAATGAGCAGTTCTTC. Protein sequence: CASSPFSDNEQFF. The chain carries TRBV7-9 and TRBJ2-1, with D possibly TRBD2 on 5 matching bases. V was shortened by 5 bases and J by 5 bases, with 10 bases between the two germline ends. Germline V gene data show CDR1 as SEHNR and CDR2 as FQNEAQ (reference sequence). The length of the CDR3 is 13 residues.

V gene TRBV7-2 combines with J gene TRBJ1-1, with a possible D match to TRBD1 (6 bases). From germline, CDR1 is SGHTA and CDR2 FQGNSA. This CDR3 comprises 14 residues. V lost 1 base, J lost 4 bases, and 10 bases lay in between. The CDR3 reads CASSLVEGGTEAFF. The CDR3 coding sequence is TGTGCCAGCAGCTTAGTCGAAGGGGGCACTGAAGCTTTCTTT.

This clonotype was seen many times. The chain joins TRBV4-3 to TRBJ2-7, with D possibly matching TRBD1 (6 bases). V lost 4 bases and J 1 base, leaving 14 bases between the germline ends. This CDR3 has 15 amino acids. Germline V gives CDR1 LGHNA, CDR2 YSLEER. CDR3 in amino acids: CASSLGRGTSYEQYF. The DNA for the CDR3 is TGCGCCAGCAGCCTCGGCAGGGGAACGTCCTACGAGCAGTACTTC.

J is TRBJ2-2 and V is TRBV2, with 9 positions matching TRBD2. CDR1 and CDR2 from the germline V gene are SNHLY and FYNNEI. This CDR3 is 16 amino acids long. After removal of 4 bases from V and 2 bases from J, the junction contained 5 bases not matched to a gene. CDR3: CASSASGRLNTGELFF. CDR3 in DNA: TGTGCCAGCAGTGCGAGCGGGAGGCTAAACACCGGGGAGCTGTTTTTT. Full variable domain (rest looked up from reference TRBV2 and TRBJ2-2): EPEVTQTPSHQVTQMGQEVILRCVPISNHLYFYWYRQILGQKVEFLVSFYNNEISEKSEIFDDQFSVERPDGSNFTLKIRSTKLEDSAMYFCASSASGRLNTGELFFGEGSRLTVL.

The rearrangement joins TRBV28 to TRBJ1-1, with D tentatively TRBD1 (6 bases). The CDR3 has 15 residues. V lost 3 bases, J lost 0 bases, and 11 bases lay in between. In germline, CDR1 is MDHEN, CDR2 SYDVKM. Written as DNA, the CDR3 is TGTGCCAGCAGTTTCCCTGGGGGCATGAACACTGAAGCTTTCTTT. Encoded protein: CASSFPGGMNTEAFF.

V usage is TRBV13 and J usage is TRBJ2-7, with 10 positions matching TRBD2. The CDR3 is 14 amino acids. CDR1 and CDR2 from the germline V gene are PRHDT and FYEKMQ (reference sequence). Trimming cost V 3 bases and J 3 bases; bases outside gene matches: 2. CDR3 nucleotides: TGTGCCAGCAGCTTTCGGACTAGCGGCTACGAGCAGTACTTC. As protein: CASSFRTSGYEQYF.

The chain links TRBV12-1 to TRBJ2-1. TRBV12-1 constitutes a pseudogene. The CDR3 sequence is 14 residues long. The CDR3 region has the DNA TGTGCCAGCAGCTTCTATGAGCTAGTCAATGAGCAGTTCTTC. Its translation is CASSFYELVNEQFF.

The sample holds a few counts of this clonotype. This chain links TRBV7-2 with TRBJ2-1; no reliable D call. This CDR3 is 13 amino acids long. CDR1 and CDR2 from the germline V gene are SGHTA and FQGNSA. The V gene lost 2 bases and the J gene lost 6 bases, with 8 bases spanning the gap. The CDR3 bases are TGTGCCAGCAGCTTAACCGGACCCAATGAGCAGTTCTTC. Amino acid sequence: CASSLTGPNEQFF.

The chain employs TRBV28 and TRBJ2-1; D is unresolved. V was shortened by 2 bases and J by 10 bases, with 27 bases between the two germline ends. Germline CDR1 reads MDHEN; CDR2 reads SYDVKM. The CDR3 is made up of 18 amino acids. For the CDR3, the DNA is TGTGCCAGCAGTTTACGCGGTTTAAAGGACCCACAGAAGGAGGAGCAGTTCTTC. Translated: CASSLRGLKDPQKEEQFF.

This clonotype was picked up a small number of times. The rearrangement links TRBV28 to TRBJ1-1; 9 bases map to TRBD1. CDR1 and CDR2 from the germline V gene are MDHEN and SYDVKM. The CDR3 loop spans 13 amino acids. J lost 7 bases, V lost 3 bases, and 3 bases had no gene match. As DNA, the CDR3 is TGTGCCAGCAGTTTTGGGACAGGGAATGAAGCTTTCTTT. This codes for CASSFGTGNEAFF.

This chain uses TRBV6-5 with TRBJ2-1, with TRBD1 matching over 7 bases. The CDR3 sequence is 15 residues long. The V and J ends lost 2 bases and 6 bases, in that order; junction bases with no gene match: 7. CDR1 is MNHEY and CDR2 is SVGAGI in the germline V gene. The CDR3 bases are TGTGCCAGCAGTTACACAGGGGTGGGGATCAATGAGCAGTTCTTC. As protein: CASSYTGVGINEQFF.

Details on this clonotype: Germline and junction disagree at one end, which may indicate a read error. This chain uses TRBV10-3 with TRBJ2-7, with D perhaps assigned TRBD1 or TRBD2 (5 bases each). The CDR3 is made up of 15 amino acids. The germline V gene has CDR1 ENHRY and CDR2 SYGVKD. As DNA, the CDR3 is TGTGCCATCAGTGAGTCCAGGGACCACTCCTCCGAGCAGTACTTC. Its translation: CAISESRDHSSEQYF.

The V and J genes are TRBV20-1 and TRBJ2-3; D may be TRBD1 (6 bases). Looked up from germline, CDR1 is DFQATT and CDR2 is SNEGSKA (reference sequence). The CDR3 consists of 15 residues. As DNA, the CDR3 is TGCAGCTACCCTCAGAGGACAGCTAGCACAGATACGCAGTATTTT. It yields the protein CSYPQRTASTDTQYF.

The chain carries TRBV29-1 and TRBJ2-2, with 14 bases matching TRBD2. In germline, CDR1 is SQVTM, CDR2 ANQGSEA. The J segment lost 5 bases and the V segment lost 7 bases, leaving 3 bases of the junction unmatched. This CDR3 contains 14 residues. CDR3 nucleotide sequence: TGCAGCGGGGGACTAGCGGGAGTTACCGGGGAGCTGTTTTTT. Protein: CSGGLAGVTGELFF.

This sequence joins TRBV29-1 and TRBJ2-3; D may match TRBD1 or TRBD2 (6 bases each). The CDR3 has 14 residues. V lost 1 base to trimming and J lost 0 bases, with 8 bases between them. The germline CDR1 and CDR2 sequences are SQVTM and ANQGSEA. This chain's CDR3 is CSVEGRGSTDTQYF. CDR3 nucleotides: TGCAGCGTTGAAGGGAGGGGGAGCACAGATACGCAGTATTTT.